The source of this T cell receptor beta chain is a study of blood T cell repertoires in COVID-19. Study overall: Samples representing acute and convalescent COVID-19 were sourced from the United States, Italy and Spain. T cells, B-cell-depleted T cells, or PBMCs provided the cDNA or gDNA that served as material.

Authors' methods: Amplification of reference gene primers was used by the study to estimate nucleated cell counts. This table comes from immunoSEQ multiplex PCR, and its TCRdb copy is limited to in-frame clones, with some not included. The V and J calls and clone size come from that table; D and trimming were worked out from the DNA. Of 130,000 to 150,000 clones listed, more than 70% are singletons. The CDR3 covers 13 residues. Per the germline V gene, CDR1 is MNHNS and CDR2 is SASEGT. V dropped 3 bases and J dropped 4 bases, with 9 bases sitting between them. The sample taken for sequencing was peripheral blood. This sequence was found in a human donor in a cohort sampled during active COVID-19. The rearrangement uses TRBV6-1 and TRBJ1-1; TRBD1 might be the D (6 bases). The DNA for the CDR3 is TGTGCCAGCAGTGAGCACAGGGCCACTGAAGCTTTCTTT. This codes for CASSEHRATEAFF.